This T cell receptor (beta chain) was sequenced for a study of monozygotic twins with inflammatory bowel disease. Study results and caveats: The co-twins with IBD showed lower TCRbeta diversity (inverse Simpson) than their healthy siblings. Sharing of clonotypes with others was lower in IBD patients than in healthy twins, and this was especially so with disease activity.

Regarding this clonotype: No antigen is known for it.

The CDR3 has 14 residues. Germline CDR1 and CDR2: SGHTA and FQGTGA. Whole blood served as the source of total RNA, and no T cell sorting took place. Starting material for each TCR library was around 4,000 ng of total RNA. From the 5' RACE reads, TCRdb lists one entry per CDR3 protein and no DNA. The sample totals 350,000 to 400,000 distinct CDR3 sequences. The chain has TRBV7-3 and TRBJ2-2. The clonotype was recovered from a human donor with ulcerative colitis or Crohn's disease, or a healthy co-twin of an affected twin (not recorded which). Sequencing used blood. The CDR3 sequence is CASSRTESTGELFF.